Listed below are T cell receptor beta chains from one sample, sequenced in a study of blood T cells in healthy people across ages. TCRdb processed the 5' RACE reads anew with MiXCR; each CDR3 protein has one entry. The table records about 1.4 million distinct CDR3 sequences, 45% to 70% of them present only once. The sequenced material came from blood. These receptors originate from a man younger than 30 in good health. CDR3s include the opening cysteine and the closing phenylalanine or tryptophan. The order of the fields is V gene, D gene, J gene, clone size, CDR3 protein, CDR3 DNA. D genes are given only for firm matches. Clone size is stated in some rows and not others, as once, few, many or a class when expanded.

>TRBV7-9|-|TRBJ2-5|-
CASSSHIFQRYRGETQYF
TGTGCCAGCAGCTCACACATATTTCAGAGGTACCGCGGGGAGACCCAGTACTTC
>TRBV25-1|-|TRBJ2-7|-
CASSETPSSEQYF
TGTGCCAGCAGTGAAACCCCTTCTTCCGAGCAGTACTTC
>TRBV28|-|TRBJ2-3|few
CASSFGDPDTQYF
TGTGCCAGCAGTTTTGGGGACCCAGATACGCAGTATTTT
>TRBV15|-|TRBJ2-1|-
CATGWTPDNEQFF
TGTGCCACCGGGTGGACACCGGACAATGAGCAGTTCTTC
>TRBV7-9|TRBD2|TRBJ2-5|-
CASSPNLAGAKQETQYF
TGTGCCAGCAGCCCCAATCTAGCGGGGGCTAAACAAGAGACCCAGTACTTC
>TRBV4-1|TRBD1|TRBJ2-5|-
CASSPLVQGAETQYF
TGCGCCAGCAGCCCCCTCGTACAGGGGGCAGAGACCCAGTACTTC
>TRBV28|TRBD1|TRBJ2-3|-
CASSPTGSDTDTQYF
TGTGCCAGCAGTCCGACAGGGAGTGACACAGATACGCAGTATTTT
>TRBV5-1|-|TRBJ2-3|-
CASSLAPGAGITDTQYF
TGCGCCAGCAGCTTGGCGCCCGGGGCCGGGATAACAGATACGCAGTATTTT
>TRBV4-1|TRBD2|TRBJ2-1|-
CASSQGDSGTYNEQFF
TGCGCTAGCAGCCAAGGAGATAGCGGGACATACAATGAGCAGTTCTTC
>TRBV9|TRBD2|TRBJ2-1|-
CASSVQAGPQFF
TGTGCCAGCAGCGTCCAAGCGGGGCCGCAGTTCTTC
>TRBV12-3/TRBV12-4|-|TRBJ2-3|-
CASSGVTQYF
TGTGCCAGCAGCGGTGTTACGCAGTATTTT
>TRBV7-2|-|TRBJ2-4|-
CASSETGPGNIQYF
TGTGCCAGCAGCGAAACAGGCCCCGGGAACATTCAGTACTTC
>TRBV20-1|-|TRBJ2-3|-
CSARGEGVTDTQYF
TGCAGTGCTAGAGGGGAGGGGGTCACAGATACGCAGTATTTT
>TRBV27|-|TRBJ1-6|many
CARPTGGAYNSPLHF
TGTGCCAGACCCACCGGGGGCGCCTATAATTCACCCCTCCACTTT
>TRBV27|-|TRBJ2-1|-
CASSPTGGGVEQFF
TGTGCCAGCAGTCCCACTGGAGGCGGGGTTGAGCAGTTCTTC
>TRBV20-1|-|TRBJ1-1|few
CSARDPRRGHPGLWTEAFF
TGCAGTGCTAGAGATCCCCGGCGAGGACACCCCGGCCTTTGGACTGAAGCTTTCTTT
>TRBV25-1|TRBD1|TRBJ2-7|-
CAGSEWDRGYEQYF
TGTGCCGGCAGTGAATGGGACAGGGGTTACGAGCAGTACTTC
>TRBV14|-|TRBJ2-1|once
CASSQGASGQFF
TGTGCCAGCAGCCAAGGGGCCAGTGGGCAGTTCTTC
>TRBV7-2|TRBD1|TRBJ2-3|-
CASSLTPDRGTQYF
TGTGCCAGCAGCTTGACGCCGGACAGGGGCACGCAGTATTTT
>TRBV7-9|TRBD2|TRBJ2-7|-
CASSPSLAGDSPYEQYF
TGTGCCAGCAGCCCGTCCTTAGCGGGAGACTCTCCCTACGAGCAGTACTTC
>TRBV4-3|-|TRBJ2-3|-
CASSQVGRGADTQYF
TGCGCCAGCAGCCAAGTCGGAAGAGGTGCAGATACGCAGTATTTT
>TRBV7-9|TRBD2|TRBJ2-7|-
CASSLTGTSGNEQYF
TGTGCCAGCAGCTTAACCGGGACTAGCGGGAACGAGCAGTACTTC
>TRBV5-1|-|TRBJ2-5|few
CASSLDLRSGETQYF
TGCGCCAGCAGCTTGGATCTGCGATCCGGAGAGACCCAGTACTTC
>TRBV5-4|-|TRBJ2-1|-
CASSSKSLSAGEQFF
TGTGCCAGCAGCTCGAAATCCCTTTCTGCAGGGGAGCAGTTCTTC
>TRBV11-1|-|TRBJ2-7|-
CASSGPGGEQYF
TGTGCCAGCAGCGGGCCAGGCGGCGAGCAGTACTTC
>TRBV7-9|TRBD1|TRBJ2-1|-
CASRDRTQFF
TGTGCCAGTAGGGACAGGACCCAGTTCTTC
>TRBV24-1|TRBD2|TRBJ2-5|-
CATSDAGEGTETQYF
TGTGCCACCAGTGATGCCGGGGAGGGGACAGAGACCCAGTACTTC
>TRBV29-1|-|TRBJ2-3|-
CSVSPETDTQYF
TGCAGCGTTTCTCCGGAAACAGATACGCAGTATTTT
>TRBV11-2|-|TRBJ2-7|-
CASSWGQASYEQYF
TGTGCCAGCAGTTGGGGACAAGCTTCCTACGAGCAGTACTTC
>TRBV20-1|TRBD2|TRBJ2-3|-
CSARDRRGLAGVIQADTQYF
TGCAGTGCTAGAGATCGAAGAGGGCTAGCGGGAGTAATTCAGGCAGATACGCAGTATTTT
>TRBV28|-|TRBJ2-7|many
CASKRSQPTEQYF
TGTGCCAGCAAGAGGTCTCAACCTACGGAGCAGTACTTC
>TRBV20-1|TRBD2|TRBJ2-7|-
CSAGLAESYEQYF
TGCAGTGCAGGCCTAGCGGAGAGCTACGAGCAGTACTTC
>TRBV4-1|TRBD1|TRBJ2-7|once
CASSQPGQGDEQYF
TGCGCCAGCAGCCAACCGGGACAGGGCGACGAGCAGTACTTC
>TRBV7-7|-|TRBJ2-5|once
CASSLSVGGYQSNEQYF
TGTGCCAGCAGCTTATCAGTTGGGGGCTACCAATCCAATGAGCAGTACTTC
>TRBV4-1|-|TRBJ2-4|-
CASSQDSRRYIQYF
TGCGCCAGCAGCCAAGACAGTCGAAGGTACATTCAGTACTTC
>TRBV9|-|TRBJ1-2|few
CASSPGSGVANYGYTF
TGTGCCAGCAGCCCTGGCTCCGGCGTTGCTAACTATGGCTACACCTTC
>TRBV6-5|-|TRBJ2-7|-
CASSYSGLLRGYEQYF
TGTGCCAGCAGTTACTCGGGCCTGCTACGAGGCTACGAGCAGTACTTC
>TRBV7-9|-|TRBJ2-1|-
CASSVDHLGEQFF
TGTGCCAGCAGCGTAGACCACCTTGGGGAGCAGTTCTTC
>TRBV7-9|TRBD1|TRBJ2-3|-
CASSLGEGQGPDTQYF
TGTGCCAGCAGCTTAGGAGAGGGACAGGGGCCAGATACGCAGTATTTT
>TRBV27|TRBD1|TRBJ1-2|-
CASSTGQGYNYGYTF
TGTGCCAGCAGCACAGGACAGGGATATAACTATGGCTACACCTTC
>TRBV29-1|-|TRBJ2-5|-
CIVPPAGQETQYF
TGCATCGTGCCCCCAGCTGGGCAAGAGACCCAGTACTTC
>TRBV7-9|-|TRBJ2-7|-
CASSLGQPAYEQYF
TGTGCCAGCAGCCTAGGACAACCTGCCTACGAGCAGTACTTC
>TRBV13|-|TRBJ2-7|-
CASSMSSYEQYF
TGTGCCAGCAGTATGAGCTCCTACGAGCAGTACTTC
>TRBV6-2/TRBV6-3|-|TRBJ1-1|-
CASSFSTRGTEAFF
TGTGCCAGCAGCTTCTCGACCAGGGGCACTGAAGCTTTCTTT
>TRBV29-1|-|TRBJ2-7|few
CSVEEHQSYEQYF
TGCAGCGTTGAAGAACACCAATCCTACGAGCAGTACTTC
>TRBV7-2|-|TRBJ1-2|-
CASSLRQAGAIGYTF
TGTGCCAGCAGCTTAAGACAGGCGGGGGCGATTGGCTACACCTTC
>TRBV12-3/TRBV12-4|-|TRBJ2-5|few
CASSLGHRDGGFGETQYF
TGTGCCAGCAGTTTAGGGCACAGGGATGGGGGCTTTGGAGAGACCCAGTACTTC
>TRBV5-1|TRBD2|TRBJ2-1|-
CASREVVSGSSYNEQFF
TGCGCCAGCAGAGAAGTAGTTAGCGGGAGTTCCTACAATGAGCAGTTCTTC
>TRBV20-1|TRBD2|TRBJ2-1|-
CSARDGTTYNEQFF
TGCAGTGCTAGAGACGGGACTACCTACAATGAGCAGTTCTTC
>TRBV11-3|TRBD2|TRBJ2-1|-
CASSSGTSGNQFF
TGTGCCAGCAGCTCTGGGACTAGCGGTAACCAGTTCTTC
>TRBV20-1|-|TRBJ2-5|-
CSARVTGMIRETQYF
TGCAGTGCTAGAGTGACGGGGATGATACGCGAGACCCAGTACTTC
>TRBV7-7|TRBD1|TRBJ2-3|-
CASSPTGGSDTQYF
TGTGCTAGCAGCCCGACAGGGGGATCAGATACGCAGTATTTT
>TRBV11-2|-|TRBJ2-7|once
CASSQHGGRLVEQYF
TGTGCCAGCAGCCAACACGGCGGCCGACTGGTCGAGCAGTACTTC
>TRBV27|-|TRBJ1-4|-
CASTPLTSGINEQFNWEKLFF
TGTGCCAGCACCCCGTTGACTAGCGGGATAAATGAGCAGTTTAATTGGGAAAAACTGTTTTTT
>TRBV5-1|-|TRBJ2-5|-
CASKSEVQETQYF
TGCGCCAGCAAGTCCGAGGTCCAAGAGACCCAGTACTTC
>TRBV29-1|TRBD1|TRBJ2-1|few
CSVDVWDRDNEQFF
TGCAGCGTGGACGTATGGGACAGAGACAATGAGCAGTTCTTC
>TRBV6-1|-|TRBJ1-5|-
CASSEADGGLGQPQHF
TGTGCCAGCAGTGAAGCCGACGGGGGTCTAGGACAGCCCCAGCATTTT
>TRBV29-1|-|TRBJ1-2|-
CSVEDPRAPNYGYTF
TGCAGCGTTGAAGATCCGAGGGCGCCGAACTATGGCTACACCTTC
>TRBV2|-|TRBJ2-3|-
CASSLFRDSPLHTDTQYF
TGTGCCAGCAGTTTATTCCGGGACTCCCCCCTTCACACAGACACGCAGTATTTT
>TRBV10-2|TRBD2|TRBJ2-3|-
CASEPEWSGRPARGTDTQYF
TGCGCCAGCGAGCCTGAGTGGAGCGGGAGACCGGCCCGGGGCACAGATACGCAGTATTTT